This TCR beta chain is drawn from a study of shared clonotypes between healthy human individuals. Points from the study as a whole: The study found roughly 5.3% of naive CD4 clonotypes shared across four donors.

The CDR3 contains 13 residues. Germline V gene sequence: CDR1 SEHNR, CDR2 FQNEAQ (reference sequence). Germline trimming cut 5 bases from V and 8 bases from J; bases unmatched to any gene: 4. Concerning this clone itself: Its antigen is unidentified.

Sequencing used immunoSEQ multiplex PCR; TCRdb keeps in-frame clones, though not all of them. The top ten hold about 1.5% of the sample, which has about 980,000 clones, roughly 72% seen once. This clonotype was sampled from a man aged 18 to 35 in good health. The chain couples TRBV7-9 to TRBJ2-1; 9 bases fit TRBD1. The sequenced sample was memory CD4+ T cells sorted from blood. Subset in this sample: CD45RA-negative fraction. CDR3 sequence reads: CASSVQGADEQFF. The CDR3 DNA is TGTGCCAGCAGCGTACAGGGGGCGGATGAGCAGTTCTTC.